The clone carrying this T cell receptor (beta chain) is a singleton in its sample. Its matching antigen is unknown. This entry is derived from a study of OX40 agonist ivuxolimab in advanced cancers. Study-level information: An agonistic human IgG2 monoclonal antibody against OX40 (CD134) was given. Participants averaged approximately 60 years of age (range roughly 20 to 90) and were approximately 81% male. The study, taken as a whole, reports: Certain nonresponding patients likewise had low normalized T-cell clonal expansion.

Generated by immunoSEQ multiplex PCR, the TCRdb table keeps only in-frame clones and is missing some. The sample records 70,000 to 100,000 clones, 80% to 90% being singletons. Trimming left V 0 bases short and J 3 bases short, with 12 bases between. From germline, CDR1 is KGHSH and CDR2 LQKENI. This CDR3 is built from 16 residues. The rearrangement joins TRBV18 to TRBJ2-4, with TRBD1 as a possible D gene (6 bases). The origin of this receptor is an adult with an advanced solid tumor such as melanoma, head and neck, liver or kidney cancer. The specimen comprised CD4+ or CD8+ T cells sorted from blood, sampled in a trial of the OX40 agonist ivuxolimab. The CDR3 DNA is TGTGCCAGCTCACCACCTTTGGGGGCGGTCAAAAACATTCAGTACTTC. This gives the protein CASSPPLGAVKNIQYF.